The 18 T cell receptor beta chains in this list originate from one sample, sequenced in a study of T cell responses to AZD1222 COVID-19 vaccine. Sequencing used immunoSEQ multiplex PCR; TCRdb keeps in-frame clones, though not all of them. The sample comprises approximately 170,000 clones, approximately 94% of which are singletons, and about 4.6% rests with the top ten. The sample consisted of peripheral blood, taken 28 days after the second AZD1222 dose. The receptors were gathered from an adult who received the AZD1222 COVID-19 vaccine.

This clone was counted once. The V and J genes are TRBV14 and TRBJ2-7; D uncertain. The germline V gene has CDR1 SGHDN and CDR2 FVKESK. The CDR3 has 12 residues. Trimming took 5 bases from V and 2 from J, leaving 7 bases between them. The CDR3 nucleotides read TGTGCCAGCAGCTCGACACCCTACGAGCAGTACTTC. Translation gives CASSSTPYEQYF.

V and J are TRBV28 and TRBJ1-5; D gene unclear. The CDR3 length is 13 residues. Trimming shortened V by 8 bases and J by 4 bases, and 12 bases separated the two germline ends. Per germline, CDR1 MDHEN and CDR2 SYDVKM. CDR3 nucleotides: TGTGCCAGCGGAGGGCACCTAAATCAGCCCCAGCATTTT. Translating it yields CASGGHLNQPQHF. The variable domain in full, with the rest retrieved from reference TRBV28 and TRBJ1-5, is DVKVTQSSRYLVKRTGEKVFLECVQDMDHENMFWYRQDPGLGLRLIYFSYDVKMKEKGDIPEGYSVSREKKERFSLILESASTNQTSMYLCASGGHLNQPQHFGDGTRLSIL.

The CDR3 reads CASSYDRGRPSYEQYF. Here the CDR3 DNA reads TGTGCCAGCAGCTACGATAGGGGCCGGCCATCCTACGAGCAGTACTTC. This sequence joins TRBV7-9 and TRBJ2-7; D perhaps matches TRBD1 (5 bases). The CDR3 contains 16 residues. V lost 4 bases and J lost 1, with 17 bases in between. Looked up from germline, CDR1 is SEHNR and CDR2 is FQNEAQ (reference sequence).

The sample holds one count of this clone. The chain recombines TRBV27 with TRBJ2-1; TRBD2 matches 13 bases. CDR3 length: 15 residues. V was pared by 5 bases and J by 7 bases, with 5 bases of the junction left unmatched. Germline V gives CDR1 MNHEY, CDR2 SMNVEV (reference sequence). Written as DNA, the CDR3 is TGTGCCAGCAGTCCTGGGACTAGCGGGAAAAATGAGCAGTTCTTC. Translating it yields CASSPGTSGKNEQFF.

This clone appeared once. The chain carries TRBV10-3 and TRBJ2-2; no reliable D call. The CDR3 runs 13 residues. V shed 7 bases and J shed 3 bases, with 9 bases lying between them. Germline CDR1 ENHRY, CDR2 SYGVKD. CDR3 bases: TGTGCCATCAACAACATAGACACCGGGGAGCTGTTTTTT. Encoded protein: CAINNIDTGELFF.

CDR3 amino acids: CASSLGGGPLNQPQHF. The CDR3 DNA reads TGTGCCAGCAGCTTAGGGGGGGGGCCGCTCAATCAGCCCCAGCATTTT. The rearrangement uses TRBV7-2 and TRBJ1-5; weak D call: TRBD1 (6 bases). This CDR3 comprises 16 residues. Between the trimmed V and J ends, which lost 1 base and 3 bases, there was a span of 13 bases. Germline CDR1 is SGHTA and CDR2 is FQGNSA.

This clone was counted a single time. This sequence joins TRBV11-2 and TRBJ1-5, with D uncertain. From germline, CDR1 is SGHAT and CDR2 FQNNGV. The CDR3 sequence is 13 residues long. Trimming removed 2 bases at V and 6 bases at J, with 8 bases between. The CDR3 bases are TGTGCCAGCAGCTTAACCCTTTTTCAGCCCCAGCATTTT. Translated: CASSLTLFQPQHF.

This chain uses TRBV7-9 with TRBJ2-1; 8 positions match TRBD2. J gave up 1 base and V 1 base, and 9 bases lay outside the gene matches. The CDR3 is 18 residues long. Germline-derived CDR1 and CDR2 are SEHNR and FQNEAQ (reference sequence). CDR3 nucleotides: TGTGCCAGCAGCTTAGTGGGGCGGGCGGGAGGATCCTACAATGAGCAGTTCTTC. It translates to CASSLVGRAGGSYNEQFF.

This chain joins TRBV12-3 or TRBV12-4 and TRBJ1-6; perhaps TRBD1 as D (5 bases). There are 10 residues in the CDR3. Between the trimmed V and J ends, which lost 7 bases and 15 bases, there was a span of 10 bases. DNA of the CDR3: TGTGCCAGCAAGGGGTACCGCCTCCACTTT. It translates to CASKGYRLHF.

The chain joins TRBV7-9 to TRBJ1-2, with D possibly being TRBD1 (6 bases). The CDR3 has 14 amino acids. From germline, CDR1 is SEHNR and CDR2 FQNEAQ (reference sequence). Between the trimmed V and J ends, which lost 6 bases and 3 bases, there was a span of 14 bases. The CDR3 loop is CASRNRTEDYGYTF. The CDR3 DNA reads TGTGCCAGCAGAAACCGGACAGAAGACTATGGCTACACCTTC.

The chain employs TRBV12-5 and TRBJ1-5, with 8 bases aligning to TRBD1. Germline V gene sequence: CDR1 LGHNT, CDR2 FRNRAP. This CDR3 region has 13 residues. V lost 9 bases, J lost 5 bases, and 6 bases stayed unmatched. CDR3 protein: CASSDREDQPQHF. CDR3 in DNA: TGTGCTAGCTCGGACAGGGAGGATCAGCCCCAGCATTTT.

The chain couples TRBV5-1 to TRBJ2-2; perhaps TRBD2 as D (5 bases). This CDR3 comprises 16 residues. Trimming pared 0 bases from V and 2 bases from J, leaving 11 bases between. In germline, CDR1 is SGHRS, CDR2 YFSETQ. CDR3 DNA sequence: TGCGCCAGCAGCTTGGCCGGCAGACTAAACACCGGGGAGCTGTTTTTT. Translated, it gives CASSLAGRLNTGELFF.

This rearrangement joins TRBV7-6 to TRBJ2-2; a weak D match, TRBD1 (6 bases). The CDR3 totals 15 residues. Trimming removed 5 bases from V and 1 base from J, with 11 bases in between. The V gene's germline CDR1 is SGHVS and CDR2 FNYEAQ. CDR3 in DNA: TGTGCCAGCAGCCTAAACAGGGTGAACACCGGGGAGCTGTTTTTT. Translating it yields CASSLNRVNTGELFF. Combining the CDR3 with reference TRBV7-6 and TRBJ2-2 gives the whole variable domain GAGVSQSPRYKVTKRGQDVALRCDPISGHVSLYWYRQALGQGPEFLTYFNYEAQQDKSGLPNDRFSAERPEGSISTLTIQRTEQRDSAMYRCASSLNRVNTGELFFGEGSRLTVL.

For the CDR3, the DNA is TGTGCCACCAGTGAGGAGACTAGGAACACCGGGGAGCTGTTTTTT. Translating it yields CATSEETRNTGELFF. This chain connects TRBV24-1 to TRBJ2-2, with a tentative D call TRBD2 (6 bases). This CDR3 spans 15 amino acids. CDR1 and CDR2 (germline): KGHDR, SFDVKD. Trimming pared 4 bases from V and 1 base from J, leaving 9 bases between.

The rearrangement links TRBV6-1 to TRBJ2-7; D gene unclear. The CDR3 has 13 residues. CDR1 MNHNS and CDR2 SASEGT come from the germline V gene. With 2 bases removed from V and 0 bases from J, the gap between germline ends came to 5 bases. CDR3: CASSERDSYEQYF. In DNA form, the CDR3 reads TGTGCCAGCAGTGAAAGGGACTCCTACGAGCAGTACTTC.

The V and J genes are TRBV18 and TRBJ1-1; D possibly corresponds to TRBD1 (6 bases). Germline values: CDR1 KGHSH, CDR2 LQKENI. V gave up 2 bases and J gave up 4 bases, with 29 bases separating them. The CDR3 has 20 residues. The CDR3 bases are TGTGCCAGCTCACCAAAGGGCAGGGGAGGCTCATCCTCCCTGAGCACTGAAGCTTTCTTT. It specifies CASSPKGRGGSSSLSTEAFF. The variable domain in full, with the rest retrieved from reference TRBV18 and TRBJ1-1, is NAGVMQNPRHLVRRRGQEARLRCSPMKGHSHVYWYRQLPEEGLKFMVYLQKENIIDESGMPKERFSAEFPKEGPSILRIQQVVRGDSAAYFCASSPKGRGGSSSLSTEAFFGQGTRLTVV.

This clone was seen just once. This chain joins TRBV29-1 and TRBJ1-1; D may be TRBD1 (5 bases). Germline V gene sequence: CDR1 SQVTM, CDR2 ANQGSEA. V dropped 6 bases and J dropped 1 base, with 15 bases sitting between them. The CDR3 runs to 14 residues. This CDR3 reads CSVIKGTRNTEAFF. CDR3 sequence (DNA): TGCAGCGTGATTAAGGGGACGAGGAACACTGAAGCTTTCTTT.

This chain links TRBV19 with TRBJ1-2; no reliable D call. The CDR3 has 13 residues. V lost 7 bases and J 4 bases, leaving 13 bases between the germline ends. Germline values: CDR1 LNHDA, CDR2 SQIVND (reference sequence). In DNA, the CDR3 is TGTGCCAGTAACGGGATAGGCGTCTATGGCTACACCTTC. Its translation is CASNGIGVYGYTF.